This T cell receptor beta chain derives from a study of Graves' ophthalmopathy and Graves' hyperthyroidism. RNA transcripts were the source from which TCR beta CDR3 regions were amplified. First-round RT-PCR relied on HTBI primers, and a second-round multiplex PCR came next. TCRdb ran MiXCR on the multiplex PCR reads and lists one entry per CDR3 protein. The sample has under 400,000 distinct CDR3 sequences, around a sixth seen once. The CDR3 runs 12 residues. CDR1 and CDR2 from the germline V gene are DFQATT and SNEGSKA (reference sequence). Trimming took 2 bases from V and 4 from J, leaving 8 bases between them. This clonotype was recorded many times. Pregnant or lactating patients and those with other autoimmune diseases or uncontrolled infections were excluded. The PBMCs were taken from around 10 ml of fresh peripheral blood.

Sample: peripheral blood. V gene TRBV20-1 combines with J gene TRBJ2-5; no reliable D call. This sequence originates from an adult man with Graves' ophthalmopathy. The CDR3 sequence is CSARTTGETQYF. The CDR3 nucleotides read TGCAGTGCTAGAACGACCGGAGAGACCCAGTACTTC.